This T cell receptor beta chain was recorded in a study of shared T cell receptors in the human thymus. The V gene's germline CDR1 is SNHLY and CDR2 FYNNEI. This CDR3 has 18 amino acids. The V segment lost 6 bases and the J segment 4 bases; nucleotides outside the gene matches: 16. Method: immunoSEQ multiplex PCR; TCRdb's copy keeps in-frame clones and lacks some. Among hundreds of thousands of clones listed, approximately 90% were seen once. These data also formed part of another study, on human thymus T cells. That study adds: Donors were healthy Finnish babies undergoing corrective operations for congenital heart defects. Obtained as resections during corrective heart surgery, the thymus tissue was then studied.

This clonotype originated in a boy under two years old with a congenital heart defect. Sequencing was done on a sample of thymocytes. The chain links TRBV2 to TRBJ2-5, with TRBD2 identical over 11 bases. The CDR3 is CASSGEPKIAGGPETQYF. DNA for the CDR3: TGTGCCAGCAGCGGGGAACCTAAGATAGCGGGAGGGCCAGAGACCCAGTACTTC.